This T cell receptor (beta chain) was identified in a study of T cells expressing NK-cell markers. Study at large: HCMV seropositivity marked seven of the eight sequenced donors; one was seronegative.

Study-wide points: A few of the donors also had these clonotypes leading their CD3+CD56-NKG2C+ fraction.

Details on this clonotype: Its antigen is not known.

Reanalyzing the 5' RACE reads, TCRdb keeps one entry per CDR3 protein, without DNA. The sample totals about 260,000 distinct CDR3 sequences. The V gene's germline CDR1 is SGHRS and CDR2 YFSETQ. The CDR3 loop spans 12 amino acids. This chain connects TRBV5-1 to TRBJ2-5. This TCR was sampled from a man aged 18 to 30 in good health. The sequenced material came from blood T cells: a sorted CD56 or NKG2C T cell subset, CD4+ or CD8+ T cells, or bulk PBMC T cells (not recorded which). The CDR3 sequence is CASRRGQETQYF.